The present TCR beta chain was sequenced within a study of type 1 regulatory T cells. The CDR3 sequence is 14 residues long. V dropped 7 bases and J dropped 6 bases, with 14 bases sitting between them. Germline V gene sequence: CDR1 SGHRS, CDR2 YFSETQ. Study-level points and caveats: Tr1 cells had a more restricted TCR repertoire than non-Tr1 cells.

This clonotype is a singleton in its sample. Its antigen remains unknown. MiXCR was run by TCRdb on the reads, yielding one entry per CDR3 protein. The sample includes about 62,000 distinct CDR3 sequences, 60% to 65% of them seen just once. The chain is built from TRBV5-1 and TRBJ1-6, with a possible D match to TRBD1 (5 bases). The clonotype was recovered from a human donor in good health. The sequenced sample consisted of cultured non-Tr1 T cells, either the whole culture or a sorted T cell fraction (not recorded which). The CDR3 region is CASSAGTVNSPLHF. CDR3 in DNA: TGCGCCAGCTCCGCCGGGACTGTTAATTCACCCCTCCACTTT.